This T cell receptor beta chain is drawn from a study of blood T cell repertoires in COVID-19. About the study: Italy, Spain and the United States were the sources of the convalescent and acute COVID-19 samples. Sources were T cells, B-cell-depleted T cells, or PBMCs; the material itself was cDNA or gDNA.

The assay was immunoSEQ multiplex PCR, and TCRdb's table has in-frame clones only and misses some. The table has nearly 350,000 clones, about four fifths seen once. Germline V lookup: CDR1 SGHDT, CDR2 YYEEEE. Trimming removed 1 base at V and 4 bases at J, with 8 bases between. CDR3 length: 13 amino acids. The J gene is TRBJ1-1, the V gene TRBV5-6; D call uncertain. The sample consisted of peripheral blood. This receptor was obtained from a man aged 25-45 years with active or convalescent COVID-19. CDR3 DNA: TGTGCCAGCAGCTTGCAGTCCCTCACTGAAGCTTTCTTT. It codes for CASSLQSLTEAFF. Full variable domain (missing parts from reference TRBV5-6 and TRBJ1-1): DAGVTQSPTHLIKTRGQQVTLRCSPKSGHDTVSWYQQALGQGPQFIFQYYEEEERQRGNFPDRFSGHQFPNYSSELNVNALLLGDSALYLCASSLQSLTEAFFGQGTRLTVV.